Each of the 21 T cell receptor beta chains below was sequenced from the same sample in a study of PD-1 blockade in classical Hodgkin lymphoma. After autologous stem cell transplantation all patients relapsed, and prior brentuximab vedotin exposure differed between cohorts. The table came from immunoSEQ multiplex PCR; TCRdb's copy has only in-frame clones and leaves some out. The table has about 59,000 clones, around 90% seen once; the top ten hold 7.5% to 10%. The input for sequencing was peripheral blood mononuclear cells (PBMCs), taken at baseline. The receptors derive from a human donor with classical Hodgkin lymphoma.

The chain employs TRBV29-1 and TRBJ2-2; 8 bases fit TRBD1. Germline V CDR1 and CDR2: SQVTM, ANQGSEA. The CDR3 has 14 amino acids. With V trimmed by 8 bases and J by 4 bases, 9 bases remained unmatched. CDR3 coding DNA: TGCAGCCCTAAGGACAGGGAGCTCACCGGGGAGCTGTTTTTT. It codes for CSPKDRELTGELFF.

The rearrangement uses TRBV19 and TRBJ1-2; no clear D. V was pared by 3 bases and J by 6 bases, with 8 bases between. CDR3 size: 12 residues. Per germline, CDR1 LNHDA and CDR2 SQIVND (reference sequence). CDR3: CASSIFGDGYTF. Written as DNA, the CDR3 is TGTGCCAGTAGTATTTTTGGGGATGGCTACACCTTC.

V is TRBV5-1 and J is TRBJ2-7, with D possibly TRBD1 on 5 matching bases. Deletions cut 5 bases from V and 1 base from J, with 19 bases between. The CDR3 is made up of 16 amino acids. Germline V lookup: CDR1 SGHRS, CDR2 YFSETQ. This CDR3 is CASSPFSDISSYEQYF. Written as DNA, the CDR3 is TGCGCCAGCAGTCCGTTTTCGGACATCTCTTCCTACGAGCAGTACTTC.

The rearrangement links TRBV11-1 to TRBJ2-5, with TRBD2 matching over 9 bases. With 1 base clipped from V and 5 bases from J, the junction kept 8 bases outside the gene matches. There are 16 residues in the CDR3. Germline lookup yields CDR1 SGHAT and CDR2 FQDESV (reference sequence). Here the CDR3 reads CASSLGLSGGTETQYF. The CDR3 region has the DNA TGTGCCAGCAGCTTAGGACTAAGCGGGGGGACCGAGACCCAGTACTTC.

The rearrangement links TRBV28 to TRBJ2-1; the match to TRBD2 covers 11 bases. This CDR3 has 17 amino acids. The ends lost 3 bases at V and 0 bases at J; junction bases unmatched: 4. Germline V gives CDR1 MDHEN, CDR2 SYDVKM. CDR3 bases: TGTGCCAGCAGTTTTTTCGGGACTAGCGGCTCCTACAATGAGCAGTTCTTC. It specifies CASSFFGTSGSYNEQFF.

The rearrangement joins TRBV7-9 to TRBJ2-5, with no clear D. Trimming shortened V by 1 base and J by 3 bases, and 9 bases separated the two germline ends. CDR1 and CDR2 (germline): SEHNR, FQNEAQ (reference sequence). This CDR3 spans 14 amino acids. The CDR3 DNA is TGTGCCAGCAGCTTAGATGGGCGGAAAGAGACCCAGTACTTC. Translated: CASSLDGRKETQYF.

DNA for the CDR3: TGCGCCAGCAGCTTTGGTCAGGGGACATACGAGCAGTACTTC. The encoded protein is CASSFGQGTYEQYF. V is TRBV5-1 and J is TRBJ2-7; a weak D match, TRBD1 (6 bases). Trimming took off 2 bases at V and 4 bases at J, with 13 bases between the two ends. This CDR3 has 14 residues. CDR1 and CDR2 (germline): SGHRS, YFSETQ.

The genes are TRBV2 and TRBJ2-1; the match to TRBD1 covers 7 bases. The germline V gene encodes CDR1 SNHLY and CDR2 FYNNEI. Unmatched junction bases numbered 13, after V lost 6 bases and J lost 8 bases. CDR3 size: 15 residues. Written as DNA, the CDR3 is TGTGCCAGCAGACAAAACCGGGACAGAATCGATGAGCAGTTCTTC. Its translation is CASRQNRDRIDEQFF.

The chain joins TRBV7-2 to TRBJ2-2; D not certain. V lost 7 bases and J 1 base, leaving 10 bases between the germline ends. The CDR3 has 14 residues. The V gene's germline CDR1 is SGHTA and CDR2 FQGNSA. CDR3 residues: CASTTGGNTGELFF. CDR3 sequence (DNA): TGTGCCAGCACCACGGGTGGGAACACCGGGGAGCTGTTTTTT. Combining the CDR3 with reference TRBV7-2 and TRBJ2-2 gives the whole variable domain GAGVSQSPSNKVTEKGKDVELRCDPISGHTALYWYRQSLGQGLEFLIYFQGNSAPDKSGLPSDRFSAERTGGSVSTLTIQRTQQEDSAVYLCASTTGGNTGELFFGEGSRLTVL.

The rearrangement joins TRBV6-6 to TRBJ1-5; possibly TRBD1 for D (5 bases). The CDR3 is 13 amino acids. V gave up 3 bases and J gave up 9 bases, with 12 bases separating them. Germline V gene sequence: CDR1 MNHNY, CDR2 SVGAGI (reference sequence). The CDR3 DNA follows: TGTGCCAGCAGTTATCAGGTTCAGGGGCCCCAGCATTTT. Translated: CASSYQVQGPQHF.

The V gene is TRBV30, the J gene TRBJ1-3, with D unresolved. This CDR3 has 14 residues. Trimming took off 4 bases at V and 6 bases at J, with 16 bases between the two ends. Germline assignment: CDR1 GTSNPN and CDR2 SVGIG (reference sequence). The CDR3 region is CAWMPGKNTNTIYF. As DNA, the CDR3 is TGTGCCTGGATGCCGGGGAAGAATACAAACACCATATATTTT.

This chain joins TRBV14 and TRBJ2-3; the match to TRBD2 covers 8 bases. CDR1 and CDR2 (germline): SGHDN, FVKESK. The junction had 11 bases not matched to a gene; V was cut back by 1 base and J by 8 bases. This CDR3 comprises 16 residues. This CDR3 is CASSQATAGGAATQYF. CDR3 sequence (DNA): TGTGCCAGCAGCCAAGCTACTGCCGGGGGGGCAGCTACGCAGTATTTT.

The chain has TRBV6-7 and TRBJ1-2; D not certain. TRBV6-7 belongs to the ORF category, with a function that is uncertain. V shed 6 bases and J shed 4 bases, with 24 bases lying between them. CDR3 length: 17 residues. CDR3 region: CASRRGLGSLATYGYTF. The CDR3, as DNA: TGTGCCAGCAGACGGGGATTAGGAAGCTTGGCTACCTATGGCTACACCTTC.

This chain connects TRBV2 to TRBJ1-4; the match to TRBD1 covers 8 bases. CDR1 and CDR2 from the germline V gene are SNHLY and FYNNEI. With 4 bases clipped from V and 4 bases from J, the junction kept 5 bases outside the gene matches. The CDR3 totals 15 residues. The CDR3 nucleotides read TGTGCCAGCAGTGTCCAGGGGGCAGATAATGAAAAACTGTTTTTT. Protein product: CASSVQGADNEKLFF.

The V call is TRBV2, the J call TRBJ1-4; TRBD1 agrees at 7 bases. The CDR3 is 14 residues long. Germline CDR1 SNHLY, CDR2 FYNNEI. The V and J ends lost 8 bases and 0 bases, in that order; junction bases with no gene match: 3. The CDR3 DNA is TGTGCCAGCGACACAGGGGCAACTAATGAAAAACTGTTTTTT. Translated, it gives CASDTGATNEKLFF.

This chain's CDR3 is CASSYFGGGYGYTF. In nucleotides, the CDR3 is TGTGCCAGCAGTTATTTTGGCGGAGGATATGGCTACACCTTC. The chain couples TRBV6-5 to TRBJ1-2; no reliable D call. V lost 3 bases to trimming and J lost 5 bases, with 13 bases between them. The CDR3 spans 14 residues. Germline CDR1 reads MNHEY; CDR2 reads SVGAGI.

The rearrangement uses TRBV5-4 and TRBJ2-1; the match to TRBD2 covers 8 bases. From germline, CDR1 is SGHNT and CDR2 YYREEE (reference sequence). The CDR3 is 16 residues long. V lost 0 bases, J lost 2 bases, and 4 bases stayed unmatched. CDR3 sequence (DNA): TGTGCCAGCAGCTTGGCCGGGGGGGGCCCCTACAATGAGCAGTTCTTC. Its protein is CASSLAGGGPYNEQFF.

The V call is TRBV27, the J call TRBJ1-6, with 9 bases identical to TRBD1. V shed 6 bases, J shed 9 bases, and the junction held 18 bases outside the gene matches. The CDR3 is 18 residues long. Germline CDR1 MNHEY, CDR2 SMNVEV (reference sequence). The CDR3 bases are TGTGCCAGCAGCTATCTTACGTCCGGGACAGGGCTGACTTCACCCCTCCACTTT. Its translation: CASSYLTSGTGLTSPLHF.

This clone was seen a single time. The chain has TRBV28 and TRBJ2-5; 12 positions match TRBD2. The germline V gene encodes CDR1 MDHEN and CDR2 SYDVKM. V was clipped by 3 bases and J by 0 bases; unmatched bases: 8. The CDR3 extends over 18 amino acids. The CDR3 spells CASSFRLAGGGYQETQYF. CDR3 DNA sequence: TGTGCCAGCAGTTTCCGTCTAGCGGGAGGGGGGTACCAAGAGACCCAGTACTTC.

The rearrangement uses TRBV10-3 and TRBJ2-5; a weak D match, TRBD2 (5 bases). The CDR3 is made up of 15 amino acids. V lost 4 bases and J lost 2, with 14 bases in between. Germline V gives CDR1 ENHRY, CDR2 SYGVKD. CDR3 amino acids: CAISVGATGQETQYF. The CDR3 region has the DNA TGTGCCATCAGTGTTGGAGCCACGGGGCAAGAGACCCAGTACTTC.

The rearrangement links TRBV6-6 to TRBJ1-5; no clear D gene. This CDR3 contains 13 residues. CDR1 and CDR2 (germline): MNHNY, SVGAGI (reference sequence). The V and J ends lost 6 bases and 0 bases respectively, with 6 bases between them. CDR3 DNA: TGTGCCAGCAGGGCGGTTAGCAATCAGCCCCAGCATTTT. It is translated as CASRAVSNQPQHF.